Sequencing of this TCR beta chain was carried out in a study of a mutant IDH1 vaccine in newly diagnosed glioma (dated by TCRdb to 2020 to 2023). Turning to the overall study: In the chemotherapy-containing groups, vaccination started alongside temozolomide cycles, whereas in patients who had radiotherapy alone it started 4-6 weeks after radiotherapy. The week-35 safety follow-up was designated visit V12, and the week-47 end of study was designated visit V13. Prior to enrollment, standard therapy consisting of radiotherapy alone, temozolomide alone, or radiochemotherapy with temozolomide had been administered to patients, with the combination being received by most patients. Longitudinal TCRB deep sequencing was done for some 26 treated patients, wherever samples were available for exploratory analyses. Peripheral blood was drawn at six visits: V03 (baseline), V05, V07, V10, V12 and V13. Of the approximately 33 treated patients, approximately 62% were male and about 40% were female, and the mean age was approximately 40 years. What the work shows at the level of the full study, not this receptor alone: The authors noted that analyses of patient blood samples could not be reproduced because of sample limitations. No apparent relationship was observed between pseudoprogression and alterations in the top peripheral T cell clonotypes detected by TCRB sequencing. PBMC samples for TCRB deep sequencing were selected based on availability. Vaccine-induced immune responses across multiple MHC alleles were detected in approximately 94% of patients.

The time point tag for this specimen amounts to: week 47, end of study. Each vaccine dose, consisting of 300 ug of a 20-mer mutant IDH1 peptide in Montanide, was administered subcutaneously with topical imiquimod. Patients were given eight vaccinations, in weeks 1, 3, 5, 7, 11, 15, 19 and 23, which matched visits V03 through V10. All donors had newly diagnosed IDH1-mutant astrocytomas of WHO grade 3 or 4 that showed loss of nuclear ATRX. The samples were drawn from NOA16, a multicentre, single-arm, open-label phase I trial in Germany that tested a mutant IDH1 peptide vaccine in humans for the first time. The DNeasy Blood and Tissue Kit was used to extract genomic DNA from EDTA blood for TCRB sequencing. Worth noting for this clone: The antigen it binds to is not known. Qualities for individual bases were not recorded, and no much larger clone is one base off.

V is cut by 0 bases and J by 10 bases, and the space between the germline ends is 9 bases. From its cysteine to its phenylalanine, the CDR3 spans 12 amino acids. The retained sequence is limited to the CDR3, 36 bases, with the frame set at the first base. The germline V gene sets CDR1 to MNHEY and CDR2 to SVGAGI. Libraries were constructed by the immunoSEQ multiplex PCR assay. Rearranged TCR beta chain sequences were amplified with the hsTCRB Kit following the manufacturer's protocol. An Illumina MiSeq was used to sequence the TCRB libraries. The authors processed their data as follows. The kit vendor's proprietary platform handled demultiplexing, trimming and gene mapping. TCRdb's version of the immuneACCESS table is confined to in-frame rearrangements and falls short of the full clone set. An unresolved V gene accounts for under half of the shortfall where checked; the remainder is of unknown origin. The V and J calls and clone size were taken over from that table, and D and trimming were inferred from the DNA. The sample table records around 40,000 clones; approximately 80% of these occur just once. Roughly a sixth of the sample is in the top ten clones.

This TCR derives from a man between 18 and 29 years old with glioma. Some clones in this sample may be carry-over from other donors' samples. Source: PBMCs, taken from a glioma patient whose treatment included an IDH1 peptide vaccine. This receptor chain uses TRBV6-5 and TRBJ1-2; the D gene assignment is ambiguous. The CDR3 in this case is CASSYSVGIYTF. The nucleotide sequence reads as follows: TGTGCCAGCAGTTACTCAGTAGGGATCTACACCTTC.